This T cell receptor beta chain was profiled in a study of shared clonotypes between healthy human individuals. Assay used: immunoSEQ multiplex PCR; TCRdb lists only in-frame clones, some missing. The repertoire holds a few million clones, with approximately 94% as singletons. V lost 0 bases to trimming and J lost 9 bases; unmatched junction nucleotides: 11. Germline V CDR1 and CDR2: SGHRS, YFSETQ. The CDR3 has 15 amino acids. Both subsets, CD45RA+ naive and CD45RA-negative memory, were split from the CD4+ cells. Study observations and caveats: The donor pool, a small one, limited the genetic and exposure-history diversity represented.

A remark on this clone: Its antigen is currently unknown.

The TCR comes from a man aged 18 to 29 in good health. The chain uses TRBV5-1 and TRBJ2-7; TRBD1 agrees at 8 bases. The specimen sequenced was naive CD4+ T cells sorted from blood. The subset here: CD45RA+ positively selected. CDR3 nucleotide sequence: TGCGCCAGCAGCTTGGCCAACCAGGGGGCTTCCGGGCAGTACTTC. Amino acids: CASSLANQGASGQYF.